This T cell receptor (beta chain) emerged from a study of vaccination and CD4 T cells after COVID-19 (dated by TCRdb to between 2020 and 2023). Notes on the research overall: Every convalescent patient had a positive nasal swab PCR test for SARS-CoV-2, with mild disease in several patients and severe disease in one. In the convalescent cohort there were six males and four females, among whom were two Hispanic individuals, seven Caucasians, two Asians and one multiracial person. Two doses of either the Pfizer-BioNTech BNT162b2 vaccine (n=8) or the Moderna mRNA-1273 vaccine (n=2) were administered to participants. Post-COVID blood samples were collected from convalescent patients a median of approximately 93 days after diagnosis, with a range of roughly 30 to 161 days. Post-vaccine blood samples were taken a median of 72 days after the second vaccine dose, with a range of 14 to 241 days. The spike-specific CD4+ TCR repertoire was compared before and after mRNA vaccination in approximately 9 COVID-19 convalescent patients and a few infection-naive healthy vaccine recipients. The paper's findings and limits, for the study overall: Of the vaccine-specific clones found in convalescent patients, nearly all (304 of 307) were mono-reactive for SARS-CoV-2 spike instead of being cross-reactive with common cold coronaviruses. The number of convalescent patients in the study was relatively small, and the study did not examine early timepoints following natural infection. The median count of SARS-CoV-2-reactive clonotypes went up from about 23 after infection to roughly 38 after vaccination, although the change was not significant. Among the post-vaccine SARS-CoV-2-reactive clones in convalescent patients, a median 86.3% showed up only after vaccination, which suggests vaccine-specific priming.

To note about this clonotype: Its binding antigen is unknown. Per-base qualities were not stored, and no clone one base away is much larger.

CDR1 and CDR2 are read off the germline V gene as SGHAT and FQNNGV. V is cut back by 5 bases and J by 3 bases, with 12 bases in the junction unmatched. The CDR3 starts with the cysteine, ends with the phenylalanine, and has 18 residues. The entry retains the CDR3 DNA only, 54 bases that are in frame from base 1. The method behind the library was PCR. TCRdb names Illumina iSeq 100 as the instrument used. The published analysis was carried out like this. Non-productive sequences were removed, and CDR3s that did not start with C, did not end with F or W, or were shorter than 7 amino acids were discarded. Levenshtein distances (stringdist) and unrooted phylogenetic trees (ape) in R version 3.6.1 were used to assess CDR3 homology. TCRdb trimmed the raw reads at Q25, called clones with MiXCR and kept productive beta chains. Rows merge per CDR3 protein into single entries with the most common DNA and genes. V and J calls and clone size were set by TCRdb, not the authors. Here the sample has about 15,000 distinct CDR3 sequences; 69% occur a single time. Of the sample, around 1.1% is held by the ten largest clones.

The positive SARS-CoV-2 PCR tests of the convalescent patients were dated from March to December 2020, before the Alpha, Beta and Delta variants emerged in the United States. Ficoll-Paque Plus gradient centrifugation was used to isolate PBMCs from whole blood, and the isolated PBMCs were then either used fresh or cryopreserved at -140C. The V and J genes are TRBV11-2 and TRBJ2-7, with 14 bases in between that match TRBD2. This specimen consisted of CD4+ T cells from blood, obtained after SARS-CoV-2 vaccination. This clonotype originated in a human donor who had recovered from COVID-19. The CDR3 loop reads CASSLYGTSGSGVYEQYF. The DNA is TGTGCCAGCAGCCTGTACGGGACTAGCGGGAGTGGGGTCTACGAGCAGTACTTC.